Shown below are 8 T cell receptor beta chains from a single sample sequenced in a study of cytomegalovirus exposure and HLA in healthy donors. PCR employed 60 Vbeta and 13 Jbeta primers. The repertoire was sequenced with immunoSEQ multiplex PCR; TCRdb's copy has only in-frame clones and lacks some. The repertoire holds roughly 190,000 clones, just under 80% seen once, with approximately 2.9% in the top ten. The source material was PBMCs. The receptor set was obtained from a female donor in good health and CMV-seronegative.

In its sample, this clone was seen a few times. The J gene is TRBJ2-4, the V gene TRBV28; D call uncertain. CDR1 MDHEN and CDR2 SYDVKM come from the germline V gene. This CDR3 has 12 residues. Trimming removed 3 bases from V and 6 bases from J, with 6 bases in between. The CDR3 sequence: CASSFEINIQYF. CDR3 in DNA: TGTGCCAGCAGTTTCGAGATAAACATTCAGTACTTC.

This chain uses TRBV29-1 with TRBJ1-5; weak D call: TRBD1 (6 bases). V dropped 4 bases and J dropped 3 bases, with 19 bases sitting between them. From germline, CDR1 is SQVTM and CDR2 ANQGSEA. The CDR3 extends over 16 amino acids. CDR3 sequence reads: CSVVGPDRLLNQPQHF. The CDR3 DNA is TGCAGCGTTGTCGGACCGGACAGACTACTCAATCAGCCCCAGCATTTT.

The chain employs TRBV18 and TRBJ2-7; possibly TRBD1 for D (6 bases). The CDR3 loop spans 12 amino acids. The V end lost 5 bases, the J end lost 3 bases, and 8 bases lay between the germline ends. The germline CDR1 and CDR2 sequences are KGHSH and LQKENI. CDR3 region: CASSTDSYEQYF. The CDR3 nucleotides read TGTGCCAGCTCAACGGACAGCTACGAGCAGTACTTC.

The J gene is TRBJ2-3, the V gene TRBV7-2; 7 positions agree with TRBD1. The germline V gene has CDR1 SGHTA and CDR2 FQGNSA. The CDR3 has 14 residues. J lost 5 bases, V lost 5 bases, and 7 bases had no gene match. CDR3: CASSPGTVKDTQYF. The CDR3 DNA sequence: TGTGCCAGCAGCCCCGGGACAGTTAAAGATACGCAGTATTTT.

The chain combines TRBV5-1 with TRBJ1-1; D gene ambiguous. V lost 0 bases to trimming and J lost 3 bases, with 9 bases between them. CDR1 and CDR2 (germline): SGHRS, YFSETQ. This CDR3 has 14 residues. CDR3 amino acids: CASSLDGADTEAFF. CDR3 DNA sequence: TGCGCCAGCAGCTTGGACGGTGCGGACACTGAAGCTTTCTTT.

This chain links TRBV18 with TRBJ2-7; 7 bases align to TRBD1. The germline V gene encodes CDR1 KGHSH and CDR2 LQKENI. V shed 2 bases, J shed 2 bases, and the junction held 3 bases outside the gene matches. The CDR3 spans 14 residues. The CDR3 region is CASSPMDRTYEQYF. DNA for the CDR3: TGTGCCAGCTCACCAATGGACAGGACCTACGAGCAGTACTTC.

A word on this clone: At the DNA level, this CDR3 is encoded by other sequences in the same sample as well. CDR3 DNA sequence: TGTGCCAGCAGCTTAGATGTGACAGGGGGCGATGGCTACACCTTC. It specifies CASSLDVTGGDGYTF. This chain links TRBV11-3 with TRBJ1-2; 10 nucleotides align to TRBD1. Germline CDR1 is SGHNT and CDR2 is YENEEA. CDR3 length: 15 amino acids. Germline trimming cut 0 bases from V and 6 bases from J; bases unmatched to any gene: 4.

This chain links TRBV5-4 with TRBJ2-2; no clear D gene. The CDR3 covers 15 residues. Deletions cut 2 bases from V and 1 base from J, with 9 bases between. Germline assignment: CDR1 SGHNT and CDR2 YYREEE (reference sequence). The CDR3 nucleotides are TGTGCCAGCAGCTTCGTTACCGGGAACACCGGGGAGCTGTTTTTT. This encodes CASSFVTGNTGELFF.